This T cell receptor (beta chain) originates from a study of blood T cell repertoires in COVID-19. Overall study: Some COVID-19 samples were acute and others convalescent; all came from the United States, Italy and Spain. From T cells, B-cell-depleted T cells, or PBMCs came the material, which was cDNA or gDNA.

Under the authors' procedure: From reference gene primer amplification, estimates of nucleated cell counts were derived. Libraries were prepared by immunoSEQ multiplex PCR; TCRdb keeps only in-frame clonotypes and omits some of them. V and J calls and clone size are as listed in that table; D and trimming were resolved from the DNA. This table holds some 220,000 clones, approximately 84% found once. The CDR3 is 14 residues long. V was clipped by 2 bases and J by 0 bases, with 2 bases between them. Per the germline V gene, CDR1 is SNHLY and CDR2 is FYNNEI. The chain joins TRBV2 to TRBJ2-6; D is ambiguous. This TCR was sampled from a man aged 50-60 years with acute or convalescent COVID-19. Sequencing used peripheral blood. The CDR3: CASSERSGANVLTF. CDR3 DNA: TGTGCCAGCAGTGAACGCTCTGGGGCCAACGTCCTGACTTTC.